One sample yielded the 4 T cell receptor beta chains listed below, sequenced in a study of blood T cells in healthy people across ages. A second roughly 7 to 12 cycle PCR used barcoded and J-beta primers. TCRdb passed the 5' RACE reads through MiXCR, listing each CDR3 protein once. The table includes about 970,000 distinct CDR3 sequences, about 51% detected once. The sample comprised blood. The receptors stem from a woman aged 55-69 years in good health.

The chain links TRBV29-1 to TRBJ2-5; TRBD1 aligns across 7 bases. The CDR3 runs 15 residues. The germline gives CDR1 SQVTM, CDR2 ANQGSEA. V lost 7 bases to trimming and J lost 2 bases; unmatched junction nucleotides: 13. The CDR3 nucleotides are TGCAGCGCTCGAGACCGGACAGGTCGTCAAGAGACCCAGTACTTC. Protein: CSARDRTGRQETQYF. Looking up the rest from reference TRBV29-1 and TRBJ2-5 gives the full variable domain: SAVISQKPSRDICQRGTSLTIQCQVDSQVTMMFWYRQQPGQSLTLIATANQGSEATYESGFVIDKFPISRPNLTFSTLTVSNMSPEDSSIYLCSARDRTGRQETQYFGPGTRLLVL.

This rearrangement joins TRBV6-1 to TRBJ2-1, with TRBD1 identical over 7 bases. The CDR3 has 13 residues. The V gene's germline CDR1 is MNHNS and CDR2 SASEGT. The V segment lost 6 bases and the J segment 10 bases; nucleotides outside the gene matches: 9. CDR3 sequence: CASRPQGIKEQFF. The CDR3 DNA follows: TGTGCCAGCAGGCCACAGGGGATTAAGGAGCAGTTCTTC.

CDR3 region: CAWSPRLAGVYEQYF. In nucleotides, the CDR3 is TGTGCCTGGAGCCCCCGACTAGCGGGAGTCTACGAGCAGTACTTC. V gene TRBV30 combines with J gene TRBJ2-7, with TRBD2 identical over 12 bases. J was trimmed by 3 bases and V by 3 bases; bases with no gene match: 6. The CDR3 is 15 amino acids. Germline CDR1 and CDR2: GTSNPN and SVGIG (reference sequence). Together with reference TRBV30 and TRBJ2-7, the CDR3 gives the full variable domain: SQTIHQWPATLVQPVGSPLSLECTVEGTSNPNLYWYRQAAGRGLQLLFYSVGIGQISSEVPQNLSASRPQDRQFILSSKKLLLSDSGFYLCAWSPRLAGVYEQYFGPGTRLTVT.

This clonotype has more than one count but fewer than ten. The chain couples TRBV18 to TRBJ1-1; D is possibly TRBD1 (6 bases). Trimming removed 3 bases at V and 4 bases at J, with 12 bases between. This CDR3 has 14 amino acids. Germline CDR1 and CDR2: KGHSH and LQKENI. CDR3 region: CASSPVGAITEAFF. CDR3 in DNA: TGTGCCAGCTCACCTGTGGGGGCTATCACTGAAGCTTTCTTT.